Below are 32 T cell receptor beta chains sequenced from a single sample in a study of CD8 T cells in ankylosing spondylitis. Study-level findings and limits: Within ankylosing spondylitis blood, a TCR beta motif made up of eight or nine highly homologous variants appeared to be characteristic.

Each CDR3 protein gets one entry after TCRdb re-called the 5' RACE reads with MiXCR. This sample has a few hundred thousand distinct CDR3 sequences; about 7% occur once, and the top ten carry 11% to 15%. These TCRs' antigens remain unknown. Material for sequencing was blood, either unsorted or a sorted T cell fraction (not recorded which). The receptor set was obtained from a male donor with ankylosing spondylitis.

In the case of this clonotype: Sequence at one end of the junction differs from germline and may be a read error. This chain uses TRBV7-9 with TRBJ1-1; TRBD1 matches at 12 bases. The germline V gene has CDR1 SEHNR and CDR2 FQNEAQ (reference sequence). The CDR3 spans 16 residues. The CDR3 sequence is CTSSPTGTGGGTEAFF. CDR3 nucleotides: TGTACCAGCAGCCCAACCGGGACAGGGGGCGGCACTGAAGCTTTCTTT.

The chain employs TRBV4-3 and TRBJ2-6, with D possibly matching TRBD2 (5 bases). Looked up from germline, CDR1 is LGHNA and CDR2 is YSLEER. The CDR3 is 16 residues long. V was clipped by 1 base and J by 2 bases, with 9 bases between them. CDR3 region: CASSQAGLTGANVLTF. The CDR3 DNA is TGCGCCAGCAGCCAAGCGGGGTTAACTGGGGCCAACGTCCTGACTTTC.

This clonotype was counted ten times or more. The V call is TRBV7-6, the J call TRBJ2-7; 9 bases align to TRBD2. V was clipped by 5 bases and J by 3 bases; unmatched bases: 8. Germline V gene data show CDR1 as SGHVS and CDR2 as FNYEAQ. The CDR3 is made up of 15 amino acids. CDR3 amino acids: CASSVSGSSLYEQYF. CDR3 in DNA: TGTGCCAGCAGCGTTAGCGGGAGTTCGCTCTACGAGCAGTACTTC.

V usage is TRBV6-2 or TRBV6-3 and J usage is TRBJ1-1; D gene unclear. Trimming took 2 bases from V and 3 from J, leaving 13 bases between them. Germline CDR1 reads MNHEY; CDR2 reads SVGEGT. The CDR3 length is 15 residues. CDR3 residues: CASSYEMERDTEAFF. The CDR3 nucleotides are TGTGCCAGCAGTTACGAGATGGAAAGAGACACTGAAGCTTTCTTT.

The sample holds many counts of this clonotype. V usage is TRBV3-1 and J usage is TRBJ2-3; the match to TRBD2 covers 8 bases. Losses at the gene ends were 0 bases for V and 6 bases for J; bases not matched to a gene: 11. From germline, CDR1 is LGHDT and CDR2 YNNKEL (reference sequence). The CDR3 extends over 17 amino acids. CDR3 in DNA: TGTGCCAGCAGCCAAGACCGGGGGGGCCGAACGCCCGATACGCAGTATTTT. Translated: CASSQDRGGRTPDTQYF.

This clonotype was observed at least ten times. The chain carries TRBV7-8 and TRBJ1-3; TRBD1 aligns across 8 bases. Germline V gene sequence: CDR1 SGHVS, CDR2 FQNEAQ. Germline trimming cut 4 bases from V and 3 bases from J; bases unmatched to any gene: 14. This CDR3 has 18 residues. Here the CDR3 DNA reads TGTGCCAGCAGCTGGGGGGCAGGACAGGGCGGCGGTGGAAACACCATATATTTT. Translating gives CASSWGAGQGGGGNTIYF.

This clonotype was seen many times. The V call is TRBV28, the J call TRBJ2-5, with 7 bases fitting TRBD2. This CDR3 region has 15 residues. V lost 4 bases and J lost 9; bases outside the gene matches: 14. Per the germline V gene, CDR1 is MDHEN and CDR2 is SYDVKM. CDR3: CASSSVLADRAAQYF. CDR3 in DNA: TGTGCCAGCAGTTCGGTCCTAGCGGATAGAGCGGCCCAGTACTTC.

This clonotype was counted only a few times. The CDR3 DNA is TGTGCCATCAGTGGTGGGGACTGGGCCTACGAGCAGTACTTC. Its protein product is CAISGGDWAYEQYF. V gene TRBV10-3 combines with J gene TRBJ2-7; possibly TRBD2 for D (6 bases). From germline, CDR1 is ENHRY and CDR2 SYGVKD. CDR3 length: 14 residues. The ends were cut back, 4 bases at V and 2 bases at J, with 12 bases in the middle.

The rearrangement links TRBV7-9 to TRBJ1-5; D might be TRBD1 (5 bases). The CDR3 runs to 16 residues. Germline CDR1 and CDR2: SEHNR and FQNEAQ (reference sequence). V gave up 1 base and J gave up 7 bases, with 17 bases separating them. The CDR3 reads CASSLVAPGRGQPQHF. In nucleotides, the CDR3 is TGTGCCAGCAGCTTAGTTGCGCCAGGGCGAGGGCAGCCCCAGCATTTT.

This clonotype was recorded at least ten times. The V call is TRBV7-6, the J call TRBJ2-1, with 8 bases matching TRBD2. The CDR3 loop spans 13 amino acids. Germline V lookup: CDR1 SGHVS, CDR2 FNYEAQ. V shed 4 bases, J shed 10 bases, and the junction held 6 bases outside the gene matches. The CDR3 region is CASSSTIAGEQFF. The CDR3 bases are TGTGCCAGCAGCTCGACAATAGCGGGGGAGCAGTTCTTC. The entire variable domain, with the rest obtained from reference TRBV7-6 and TRBJ2-1, is as follows: GAGVSQSPRYKVTKRGQDVALRCDPISGHVSLYWYRQALGQGPEFLTYFNYEAQQDKSGLPNDRFSAERPEGSISTLTIQRTEQRDSAMYRCASSSTIAGEQFFGPGTRLTVL.

V is TRBV11-2 and J is TRBJ2-2; 7 positions agree with TRBD1. With V trimmed by 8 bases and J by 7 bases, 13 bases remained unmatched. The CDR3 runs 15 residues. Germline V CDR1 and CDR2: SGHAT, FQNNGV. The CDR3 is CASGAFDRDYGELFF. The CDR3 DNA reads TGTGCCAGCGGGGCGTTCGACAGGGATTACGGGGAGCTGTTTTTT.

This clonotype was seen many times. V and J are TRBV6-1 and TRBJ1-1; 8 nucleotides line up with TRBD1. The CDR3 consists of 15 residues. Germline V gives CDR1 MNHNS, CDR2 SASEGT. Germline trimming cut 6 bases from V and 0 bases from J; bases unmatched to any gene: 6. The DNA of the CDR3 is TGTGCCAGCAGGATCGGGACAGGAATGAACACTGAAGCTTTCTTT. Translation: CASRIGTGMNTEAFF.

The gene calls are TRBV6-2 or TRBV6-3 and TRBJ2-7; D tentatively reads TRBD1 or TRBD2 (5 bases each). Germline assignment: CDR1 MNHEY and CDR2 SVGEGT. Trimming left V 6 bases short and J 5 bases short, with 20 bases between. The CDR3 has 15 amino acids. CDR3 DNA sequence: TGTGCCAGCAGCATCCGGGACCCGTACCCTCACGAGCAGTACTTC. It is translated as CASSIRDPYPHEQYF.

Many counts were recorded for this clonotype. The rearrangement links TRBV29-1 to TRBJ2-7, with D unclear. Trimming took off 2 bases at V and 4 bases at J, with 18 bases between the two ends. Germline lookup yields CDR1 SQVTM and CDR2 ANQGSEA. The CDR3 is made up of 15 amino acids. CDR3 sequence reads: CSVEKSGRANYEQYF. For the CDR3, the DNA is TGCAGCGTTGAAAAATCTGGCCGAGCTAATTACGAGCAGTACTTC.

In its sample, this clonotype was seen many times. The chain combines TRBV24-1 with TRBJ1-5; the match to TRBD1 covers 10 bases. After removal of 3 bases from V and 3 bases from J, the junction contained 4 bases not matched to a gene. Germline V CDR1 and CDR2: KGHDR, SFDVKD. CDR3 length: 16 amino acids. The CDR3 loop is CATSDRTGGFNQPQHF. The CDR3 nucleotides are TGTGCCACCAGTGATAGGACAGGGGGTTTCAATCAGCCCCAGCATTTT.

This clonotype was picked up many times. The chain is built from TRBV9 and TRBJ2-2; D gene unclear. Germline V gives CDR1 SGDLS, CDR2 YYNGEE. The length of the CDR3 is 14 residues. V was trimmed by 3 bases and J by 6 bases, leaving 12 bases between them. The CDR3 protein is CASSAFGRPGELFF. The CDR3 coding sequence is TGTGCCAGCAGCGCATTCGGGCGCCCCGGGGAGCTGTTTTTT.

In this sample, this clonotype turned up many times. The V call is TRBV20-1, the J call TRBJ2-1, with unresolved D. The CDR3 covers 13 residues. In germline, CDR1 is DFQATT, CDR2 SNEGSKA (reference sequence). V shed 0 bases and J shed 3 bases, with 6 bases lying between them. The CDR3 sequence is CSARERLYNEQFF. For the CDR3, the DNA is TGCAGTGCTAGAGAAAGACTCTACAATGAGCAGTTCTTC.

At least ten counts were recorded for this clonotype. The chain recombines TRBV6-1 with TRBJ2-7; TRBD1 might be the D (6 bases). Germline CDR1 is MNHNS and CDR2 is SASEGT. The ends were cut back, 5 bases at V and 0 bases at J, with 17 bases in the middle. The CDR3 is 16 amino acids. The CDR3 DNA reads TGTGCCAGCAGTCCCCCTATGGACAGCAGCTCCTACGAGCAGTACTTC. It encodes CASSPPMDSSSYEQYF.

This chain uses TRBV20-1 with TRBJ2-2; D might be TRBD1 (6 bases). The CDR3 length is 14 residues. Germline loops: CDR1 DFQATT, CDR2 SNEGSKA (reference sequence). Trimming removed 8 bases at V and 0 bases at J, with 13 bases between. The CDR3 loop is CSPYPGANTGELFF. The DNA of the CDR3 is TGCAGTCCCTATCCAGGGGCGAACACCGGGGAGCTGTTTTTT.

This clonotype showed up many times. The genes are TRBV4-3 and TRBJ2-1; D call uncertain. This CDR3 comprises 16 residues. Germline-derived CDR1 and CDR2 are LGHNA and YSLEER. Trimming stripped 0 bases from V and 0 bases from J, with 9 bases between. The CDR3 protein is CASSQDPPGSYNEQFF. The CDR3 DNA is TGCGCCAGCAGCCAAGACCCCCCAGGCTCCTACAATGAGCAGTTCTTC.

This clonotype has ten or more counts. This chain links TRBV5-6 with TRBJ2-1; D not resolved. V lost 0 bases and J 8 bases, leaving 6 bases between the germline ends. CDR3 length: 12 residues. Germline V gives CDR1 SGHDT, CDR2 YYEEEE. This CDR3 is CASSLDADEQFF. CDR3 DNA: TGTGCCAGCAGCTTGGATGCGGATGAGCAGTTCTTC.

In its sample, this clonotype was seen a few times. J is TRBJ2-1 and V is TRBV6-5; TRBD2 agrees at 7 bases. The junction had 9 bases not matched to a gene; V was cut back by 0 bases and J by 10 bases. This CDR3 spans 15 amino acids. CDR1 and CDR2 from the germline V gene are MNHEY and SVGAGI. The CDR3 coding sequence is TGTGCCAGCAGTTACTCGGCTAGCGGAAGTGACGAGCAGTTCTTC. Protein product: CASSYSASGSDEQFF.

This clonotype occurred many times. The chain carries TRBV12-3 or TRBV12-4 and TRBJ2-3; 7 bases are shared with TRBD2. The CDR3 extends over 16 amino acids. J was trimmed by 2 bases and V by 4 bases; bases with no gene match: 9. The CDR3 region is CASSSEAGPFTDTQYF. CDR3 bases: TGTGCCAGCAGTTCTGAAGCGGGGCCTTTCACAGATACGCAGTATTTT.

CDR3 region: CSASPQIGVYGYTF. As DNA, the CDR3 is TGCAGTGCTAGTCCTCAGATAGGGGTATATGGCTACACCTTC. The V gene is TRBV20-1, the J gene TRBJ1-2, with D perhaps TRBD1 (5 bases). Trimming shortened V by 3 bases and J by 5 bases, and 16 bases separated the two germline ends. Germline V lookup: CDR1 DFQATT, CDR2 SNEGSKA (reference sequence). The CDR3 covers 14 residues.

At least ten counts were recorded for this clonotype. The gene calls are TRBV4-3 and TRBJ2-1; unclear D gene. V was clipped by 0 bases and J by 9 bases, with 9 bases between them. Looked up from germline, CDR1 is LGHNA and CDR2 is YSLEER. CDR3 length: 13 amino acids. The CDR3 sequence is CASSQEVLSEQFF. CDR3 coding DNA: TGCGCCAGCAGCCAAGAAGTCTTATCTGAGCAGTTCTTC.

This clonotype turned up a few times. The gene calls are TRBV24-1 and TRBJ2-5; D might be TRBD2 (5 bases). CDR3 size: 14 residues. CDR1 is KGHDR and CDR2 is SFDVKD in the germline V gene. Trimming took 5 bases from V and 1 from J, leaving 10 bases between them. As DNA, the CDR3 is TGTGCCACCAGTGCCTGGGGAGTCCAAGAGACCCAGTACTTC. Residues: CATSAWGVQETQYF.

Ten or more counts support this clonotype. The rearrangement joins TRBV5-1 to TRBJ1-1; D is uncertain. Trimming removed 6 bases at V and 2 bases at J, with 14 bases between. Germline assignment: CDR1 SGHRS and CDR2 YFSETQ. The CDR3 loop spans 14 amino acids. CDR3 region: CASTRVFLNTEAFF. DNA of the CDR3: TGCGCCAGCACCCGGGTGTTCTTAAACACTGAAGCTTTCTTT.

V and J are TRBV2 and TRBJ2-6, with D possibly matching TRBD1 (6 bases). In germline, CDR1 is SNHLY, CDR2 FYNNEI. V lost 7 bases to trimming and J lost 4 bases, with 17 bases between them. CDR3 length equals 16 residues. In nucleotides, the CDR3 is TGTGCCAGCACCGGGGTCACAGGGTCCGGGGCCAACGTCCTGACTTTC. Translated, it gives CASTGVTGSGANVLTF.

This clonotype was found many times. The chain employs TRBV20-1 and TRBJ2-7; D tentatively reads TRBD1 or TRBD2 (6 bases each). Germline values: CDR1 DFQATT, CDR2 SNEGSKA (reference sequence). The CDR3 has 16 residues. Trimming pared 1 base from V and 1 base from J, leaving 17 bases between. CDR3 DNA sequence: TGCAGTGCTAGAGGGGTCCGGGGGCTCACTTCCTACGAGCAGTACTTC. Its protein product is CSARGVRGLTSYEQYF.

This clonotype was recorded many times. This chain connects TRBV4-2 to TRBJ1-5; D not certain. Trimming took 3 bases from V and 1 from J, leaving 1 base between them. CDR3 length equals 12 residues. Germline values: CDR1 LGHNA, CDR2 YNFKEQ. CDR3 bases: TGTGCCAGCAGCCAGAGCAATCAGCCCCAGCATTTT. As protein: CASSQSNQPQHF.

This clonotype was counted ten times or more. The genes are TRBV19 and TRBJ2-1; unclear D gene. Germline loops: CDR1 LNHDA, CDR2 SQIVND (reference sequence). Trimming left V 2 bases short and J 3 bases short, with 14 bases between. The CDR3 is made up of 16 amino acids. Written as DNA, the CDR3 is TGTGCCAGTAGTATAAGGCGTCAGGTGGGCTACAATGAGCAGTTCTTC. Residues: CASSIRRQVGYNEQFF.

There are a few counts of this clonotype. V usage is TRBV20-1 and J usage is TRBJ1-1, with D uncertain. This CDR3 has 16 residues. Germline-derived CDR1 and CDR2 are DFQATT and SNEGSKA (reference sequence). Deletions cut 3 bases from V and 3 bases from J, with 20 bases between. CDR3 sequence: CSARAPRGMADTEAFF. CDR3 bases: TGCAGTGCTAGGGCCCCCAGAGGAATGGCGGACACTGAAGCTTTCTTT.